This T cell receptor beta chain comes out of a study of OX40 agonist ivuxolimab in advanced cancers. Libraries were prepared by immunoSEQ multiplex PCR; TCRdb keeps only in-frame clonotypes and omits some of them. The data show tens of thousands of clones, over 75% seen once. In germline, CDR1 is MDHEN, CDR2 SYDVKM. Trimming shortened V by 3 bases and J by 5 bases, and 14 bases separated the two germline ends. The CDR3 extends over 14 amino acids. V and J are TRBV28 and TRBJ2-7, with D possibly being TRBD2 (6 bases). Sequenced material: CD4+ or CD8+ T cells sorted from blood, taken in a trial of the OX40 agonist ivuxolimab. The TCR was taken from an adult with an advanced solid tumor such as melanoma, head and neck, liver or kidney cancer. This CDR3 is CASSLGEVTHEQYF. The DNA of the CDR3 is TGTGCCAGCAGTTTGGGGGAGGTCACGCACGAGCAGTACTTC.